The rows below give T cell receptor beta chains drawn from one sample of a study of cytomegalovirus exposure and HLA in healthy donors. Only in-frame clones appear in the TCRdb table, and some are missing; sequencing was by immunoSEQ multiplex PCR. The table lists 150,000 to 200,000 clones, roughly 77% of them singletons. The sequencing input was PBMCs. These receptors all come from a woman aged 40 to 50 in good health and CMV-seropositive. The CDR3 runs from the conserved cysteine through the conserved F or W. The order of the fields is D gene, J gene, V gene, clone size, CDR3 protein, CDR3 DNA. The D gene is left open where the match is weak. The size of a clone is reported for some rows only, either as once, few or many, or as a class for expanded clones.

d_call: TRBD2; j_call: TRBJ2-5; v_call: TRBV25-1; clone_size: NA; cdr3_aa: CASSESGRLQETQYF; cdr3_nt: TGTGCCAGCAGTGAAAGCGGGAGGTTGCAAGAGACCCAGTACTTC
d_call: TRBD1; j_call: TRBJ2-7; v_call: TRBV6-1; clone_size: few; cdr3_aa: CASSAGQGSSYEQYF; cdr3_nt: TGTGCCAGCAGTGCCGGACAGGGGTCCTCCTACGAGCAGTACTTC
d_call: NA; j_call: TRBJ2-7; v_call: TRBV2; clone_size: few; cdr3_aa: CASSDTGHSYEQYF; cdr3_nt: TGTGCCAGCAGCGATACAGGTCACTCCTACGAGCAGTACTTC
d_call: TRBD1; j_call: TRBJ2-7; v_call: TRBV4-3; clone_size: NA; cdr3_aa: CASSQTGLGEQYF; cdr3_nt: TGCGCCAGCAGCCAGACAGGGTTGGGCGAGCAGTACTTC
d_call: NA; j_call: TRBJ2-1; v_call: TRBV9; clone_size: few; cdr3_aa: CASSVEGGSYNEQFF; cdr3_nt: TGTGCCAGCAGCGTAGAAGGGGGCTCCTACAATGAGCAGTTCTTC
d_call: NA; j_call: TRBJ1-6; v_call: TRBV11-3; clone_size: NA; cdr3_aa: CASSLEQGGNSPLHF; cdr3_nt: TGTGCCAGCAGCTTAGAACAGGGCGGGAATTCACCCCTCCACTTT
d_call: TRBD1; j_call: TRBJ2-5; v_call: TRBV18; clone_size: NA; cdr3_aa: CASSASTGETQYF; cdr3_nt: TGTGCCAGCTCAGCTTCGACAGGGGAGACCCAGTACTTC
d_call: NA; j_call: TRBJ2-1; v_call: TRBV5-1; clone_size: NA; cdr3_aa: CASSLQGWGDEQFF; cdr3_nt: TGCGCCAGCAGCTTACAGGGATGGGGTGATGAGCAGTTCTTC
d_call: TRBD1; j_call: TRBJ1-6; v_call: TRBV7-2; clone_size: NA; cdr3_aa: CASSLVGTAVGPLHF; cdr3_nt: TGTGCCAGCAGCTTAGTCGGGACAGCGGTAGGACCCCTCCACTTT
d_call: TRBD1; j_call: TRBJ1-4; v_call: TRBV6-1; clone_size: NA; cdr3_aa: CASSEWGRGDEKLFF; cdr3_nt: TGTGCCAGCAGTGAATGGGGCAGGGGGGATGAAAAACTGTTTTTT
d_call: TRBD2; j_call: TRBJ2-5; v_call: TRBV6-6; clone_size: NA; cdr3_aa: CASSYTTSGGGETQYF; cdr3_nt: TGTGCCAGCAGTTACACTACTAGCGGGGGGGGAGAGACCCAGTACTTC
d_call: NA; j_call: TRBJ1-4; v_call: TRBV27; clone_size: few; cdr3_aa: CASSLILATNEKLFF; cdr3_nt: TGTGCCAGCAGCCTTATACTGGCAACTAATGAAAAACTGTTTTTT
d_call: TRBD1; j_call: TRBJ1-5; v_call: TRBV18; clone_size: NA; cdr3_aa: CASSPTATGGSNQPQHF; cdr3_nt: TGTGCCAGCTCACCTACAGCGACAGGGGGAAGCAATCAGCCCCAGCATTTT
d_call: NA; j_call: TRBJ2-3; v_call: TRBV4-3; clone_size: once; cdr3_aa: CASSLIDRQVTDTQYF; cdr3_nt: TGCGCCAGCAGCCTTATAGACAGGCAGGTCACAGATACGCAGTATTTT
d_call: TRBD1; j_call: TRBJ2-5; v_call: TRBV25-1; clone_size: NA; cdr3_aa: CASRDRNKETQYF; cdr3_nt: TGTGCCAGCAGGGACAGGAATAAAGAGACCCAGTACTTC
d_call: TRBD2; j_call: TRBJ2-1; v_call: TRBV29-1; clone_size: NA; cdr3_aa: CSVEPGGGYNEQFF; cdr3_nt: TGCAGCGTTGAACCGGGCGGGGGTTACAATGAGCAGTTCTTC
d_call: TRBD1; j_call: TRBJ1-1; v_call: TRBV5-8; clone_size: NA; cdr3_aa: CASSYDRGGTEAFF; cdr3_nt: TGTGCCAGCAGCTACGACAGGGGTGGCACTGAAGCTTTCTTT
d_call: TRBD1; j_call: TRBJ1-3; v_call: TRBV5-1; clone_size: few; cdr3_aa: CASSLQGPGNTIYF; cdr3_nt: TGCGCCAGCAGCTTACAGGGGCCTGGAAACACCATATATTTT
d_call: NA; j_call: TRBJ1-5; v_call: TRBV30; clone_size: few; cdr3_aa: CAWSLQGPQHF; cdr3_nt: TGTGCCTGGAGTCTACAGGGGCCCCAGCATTTT
d_call: NA; j_call: TRBJ2-3; v_call: TRBV4-3; clone_size: few; cdr3_aa: CASSQASTDTQYF; cdr3_nt: TGCGCCAGCAGCCAAGCTAGCACAGATACGCAGTATTTT
d_call: NA; j_call: TRBJ1-4; v_call: TRBV29-1; clone_size: NA; cdr3_aa: CSAKKHGEKLFF; cdr3_nt: TGCAGCGCCAAAAAACATGGCGAAAAACTGTTTTTT
d_call: TRBD2; j_call: TRBJ2-3; v_call: TRBV7-2; clone_size: NA; cdr3_aa: CASSSLAGEADTQYF; cdr3_nt: TGTGCCAGCAGCTCCTTGGCGGGAGAAGCAGATACGCAGTATTTT
d_call: TRBD1; j_call: TRBJ1-2; v_call: TRBV4-3; clone_size: few; cdr3_aa: CASSQQTGVRGYTF; cdr3_nt: TGCGCCAGCAGCCAACAGACAGGGGTGAGGGGCTACACCTTC
d_call: NA; j_call: TRBJ1-5; v_call: TRBV4-2; clone_size: NA; cdr3_aa: CASSQDRGAGNQPQHF; cdr3_nt: TGTGCCAGCAGCCAGGATCGGGGGGCGGGCAATCAGCCCCAGCATTTT
d_call: TRBD2; j_call: TRBJ2-3; v_call: TRBV4-3; clone_size: once; cdr3_aa: CASSQVTPGGSQYF; cdr3_nt: TGCGCCAGCAGCCAGGTTACCCCGGGGGGATCGCAGTATTTT
d_call: TRBD1; j_call: TRBJ1-2; v_call: TRBV19; clone_size: NA; cdr3_aa: CASSSAPGQGTNYGYTF; cdr3_nt: TGTGCCAGTAGTTCTGCTCCGGGACAGGGGACAAACTATGGCTACACCTTC
d_call: TRBD1; j_call: TRBJ1-1; v_call: TRBV6-5; clone_size: NA; cdr3_aa: CASSRQGEAFF; cdr3_nt: TGTGCCAGCAGTAGACAGGGTGAAGCTTTCTTT
d_call: NA; j_call: TRBJ2-1; v_call: TRBV12-5; clone_size: once; cdr3_aa: CASGLGGNEQFF; cdr3_nt: TGTGCTAGTGGTTTGGGAGGGAATGAGCAGTTCTTC
d_call: TRBD1; j_call: TRBJ2-7; v_call: TRBV6-4; clone_size: once; cdr3_aa: CASSDSGTAYEQYF; cdr3_nt: TGTGCCAGCAGTGACTCGGGGACAGCTTACGAGCAGTACTTC
d_call: TRBD2; j_call: TRBJ2-1; v_call: TRBV11-3; clone_size: few; cdr3_aa: CASSLEGTSGPYNEQFF; cdr3_nt: TGTGCCAGCAGCTTAGAGGGGACTAGCGGACCCTACAATGAGCAGTTCTTC
d_call: TRBD2; j_call: TRBJ2-2; v_call: TRBV5-4; clone_size: NA; cdr3_aa: CASSTPGLAPGELFF; cdr3_nt: TGTGCCAGCAGCACCCCGGGACTAGCTCCCGGGGAGCTGTTTTTT
d_call: NA; j_call: TRBJ2-3; v_call: TRBV10-3; clone_size: NA; cdr3_aa: CAIKGTPDTQYF; cdr3_nt: TGTGCCATCAAGGGGACTCCTGATACGCAGTATTTT
d_call: NA; j_call: TRBJ2-2; v_call: TRBV10-1; clone_size: few; cdr3_aa: CASSDQTNTGELFF; cdr3_nt: TGCGCCAGCAGTGACCAGACAAACACCGGGGAGCTGTTTTTT
d_call: TRBD2; j_call: TRBJ2-3; v_call: TRBV9; clone_size: NA; cdr3_aa: CASSVASRGGTDTQYF; cdr3_nt: TGTGCCAGCAGCGTAGCGTCCCGGGGGGGCACAGATACGCAGTATTTT
d_call: NA; j_call: TRBJ1-3; v_call: TRBV30; clone_size: NA; cdr3_aa: CAWSTGSSGNTIYF; cdr3_nt: TGTGCCTGGAGTACAGGCTCCTCTGGAAACACCATATATTTT
d_call: NA; j_call: TRBJ2-3; v_call: TRBV9; clone_size: NA; cdr3_aa: CASSVAPVALTDTQYF; cdr3_nt: TGTGCCAGCAGCGTAGCTCCAGTAGCTCTCACAGATACGCAGTATTTT
d_call: NA; j_call: TRBJ2-7; v_call: TRBV9; clone_size: NA; cdr3_aa: CASSVIPGAVHEQYF; cdr3_nt: TGTGCCAGCAGCGTAATCCCCGGTGCGGTCCACGAGCAGTACTTC
d_call: NA; j_call: TRBJ1-5; v_call: TRBV6-1; clone_size: NA; cdr3_aa: CASSGTGYSNQPQHF; cdr3_nt: TGTGCCAGCAGTGGTACAGGTTATAGCAATCAGCCCCAGCATTTT
d_call: NA; j_call: TRBJ2-2; v_call: TRBV13; clone_size: NA; cdr3_aa: CASTRQSAAGELFF; cdr3_nt: TGTGCCAGCACCCGGCAGTCCGCGGCCGGGGAGCTGTTTTTT
d_call: TRBD2; j_call: TRBJ2-3; v_call: TRBV27; clone_size: few; cdr3_aa: CASSWAGGRTDTQYF; cdr3_nt: TGTGCCAGCAGTTGGGCGGGGGGGAGGACAGATACGCAGTATTTT
d_call: TRBD1; j_call: TRBJ1-1; v_call: TRBV29-1; clone_size: NA; cdr3_aa: CSALPWTGGRTEAFF; cdr3_nt: TGCAGCGCCCTACCGTGGACAGGGGGTAGGACTGAAGCTTTCTTT
d_call: NA; j_call: TRBJ2-2; v_call: TRBV2; clone_size: NA; cdr3_aa: CASKRTENTGELFF; cdr3_nt: TGTGCCAGCAAAAGGACAGAAAACACCGGGGAGCTGTTTTTT
d_call: TRBD2; j_call: TRBJ2-7; v_call: TRBV18; clone_size: NA; cdr3_aa: CASSPPGTSGNEQYF; cdr3_nt: TGTGCCAGCTCACCACCGGGGACTAGCGGGAACGAGCAGTACTTC
d_call: NA; j_call: TRBJ2-2; v_call: TRBV6-5; clone_size: NA; cdr3_aa: CASRSTGELFF; cdr3_nt: TGTGCCAGCAGGTCGACCGGGGAGCTGTTTTTT
d_call: TRBD1; j_call: TRBJ2-2; v_call: TRBV10-2; clone_size: NA; cdr3_aa: CASSDYQGAGTGELFF; cdr3_nt: TGCGCCAGCAGTGACTACCAGGGGGCGGGCACCGGGGAGCTGTTTTTT
d_call: NA; j_call: TRBJ1-3; v_call: TRBV9; clone_size: NA; cdr3_aa: CASSVGPSSGNTIYF; cdr3_nt: TGTGCCAGCAGCGTAGGGCCCAGCTCTGGAAACACCATATATTTT
d_call: NA; j_call: TRBJ1-3; v_call: TRBV9; clone_size: NA; cdr3_aa: CASSARGRPSRGNTIYF; cdr3_nt: TGTGCCAGCAGCGCCCGCGGGAGGCCCTCCAGGGGAAACACCATATATTTT
d_call: NA; j_call: TRBJ2-7; v_call: TRBV5-4; clone_size: NA; cdr3_aa: CASSHLGGVSSYEQYF; cdr3_nt: TGTGCCAGCAGCCACTTAGGGGGGGTAAGCTCCTACGAGCAGTACTTC